This T cell receptor (beta chain) was obtained from a study of T cells after yellow fever vaccination. Across the whole study: When fractions had low cell numbers, they were prepared with SMART-Seq v4 Ultra Low Input. Study results and caveats: Clonotype sharing between CD4 and CD8 compartments was small.

From germline, CDR1 is LNHDA and CDR2 SQIVND (reference sequence). V was clipped by 6 bases and J by 2 bases; unmatched bases: 8. CDR3 length: 17 residues. One entry per CDR3 protein, called by TCRdb with MiXCR from the 5' RACE reads. The sample holds approximately 300,000 distinct CDR3 sequences, around 7% seen once. This clonotype was seen more than once but under ten times. Its target is unknown. Sequenced material: PBMCs, taken 45 days after the first yellow fever vaccination. This chain joins TRBV19 and TRBJ2-6, with 9 bases identical to TRBD1. The sequence came from a man aged 18 to 30 who received the YFV17D yellow fever vaccine. The CDR3 spells CASSQQGAKPGANVLTF. CDR3 bases: TGTGCCAGTAGCCAACAGGGGGCTAAGCCTGGGGCCAACGTCCTGACTTTC.